Shown below are 14 T cell receptor beta chains from a single sample sequenced in a study of shared clonotypes between healthy human individuals. Generated by immunoSEQ multiplex PCR, the TCRdb table keeps only in-frame clones and is missing some. This table holds 2 million to 2.5 million clones, 90% to 96% found once. The sequenced material came from naive CD4+ T cells sorted from blood. Noted subset: CD45RA+ positively selected. These receptor sequences come from a man younger than 30 in good health.

The chain has TRBV18 and TRBJ1-3, with a tentative D call TRBD1 (6 bases). CDR1 is KGHSH and CDR2 is LQKENI in the germline V gene. There are 16 residues in the CDR3. The V and J ends lost 4 bases and 0 bases respectively, with 13 bases between them. CDR3 protein: CASSQPTGISGNTIYF. CDR3 DNA: TGTGCCAGCTCACAACCGACAGGTATCTCTGGAAACACCATATATTTT.

J is TRBJ2-5 and V is TRBV6-5; 9 nucleotides align to TRBD2. The CDR3 sequence is 13 residues long. Germline assignment: CDR1 MNHEY and CDR2 SVGAGI. The junction had 4 bases not matched to a gene; V was cut back by 7 bases and J by 4 bases. The chain's CDR3 is CASTGGGGETQYF. The CDR3 nucleotides read TGTGCCAGCACCGGCGGGGGGGGAGAGACCCAGTACTTC.

V is TRBV6-1 and J is TRBJ2-7; possibly TRBD1 for D (5 bases). CDR3 length equals 15 residues. Deletions cut 4 bases from V and 7 bases from J, with 20 bases between. CDR1 MNHNS and CDR2 SASEGT come from the germline V gene. CDR3 nucleotide sequence: TGTGCCAGCAGTGTGTTGGGGCGCCGGGCGTGGGAGCAGTACTTC. This translates into CASSVLGRRAWEQYF.

The chain employs TRBV30 and TRBJ1-6; 9 nucleotides align to TRBD1. The length of the CDR3 is 15 residues. Germline V gene data show CDR1 as GTSNPN and CDR2 as SVGIG (reference sequence). V was clipped by 3 bases and J by 7 bases; unmatched bases: 7. DNA of the CDR3: TGTGCCTGGAGGGTAGACAGGGGGTTAAATTCACCCCTCCACTTT. Translated: CAWRVDRGLNSPLHF.

This clone was detected only once. The chain carries TRBV6-5 and TRBJ2-6, with no clear D. The CDR3 is 15 residues long. From germline, CDR1 is MNHEY and CDR2 SVGAGI. Trimming removed 5 bases at V and 4 bases at J, with 12 bases between. The CDR3 region has the DNA TGTGCCAGCAGTCCAACGCTGGGGGGGGCCAACGTCCTGACTTTC. Translating gives CASSPTLGGANVLTF.

The chain uses TRBV30 and TRBJ1-2, with D possibly TRBD1 on 5 matching bases. The germline V gene has CDR1 GTSNPN and CDR2 SVGIG (reference sequence). Trimming shortened V by 4 bases and J by 4 bases, and 16 bases separated the two germline ends. The CDR3 has 14 residues. The CDR3 spells CAWIWGVGSYGYTF. The CDR3 region has the DNA TGTGCCTGGATTTGGGGGGTTGGGTCCTATGGCTACACCTTC. Filled out from reference TRBV30 and TRBJ1-2, the complete variable domain reads SQTIHQWPATLVQPVGSPLSLECTVEGTSNPNLYWYRQAAGRGLQLLFYSVGIGQISSEVPQNLSASRPQDRQFILSSKKLLLSDSGFYLCAWIWGVGSYGYTFGSGTRLTVV.

This clone was observed once. The identical CDR3 is also encoded by other nucleotide sequences in the sample. This sequence joins TRBV9 and TRBJ2-3, with TRBD2 matching over 7 bases. Unmatched junction bases numbered 6, after V lost 4 bases and J lost 1 base. CDR1 and CDR2 from the germline V gene are SGDLS and YYNGEE. This CDR3 spans 15 amino acids. CDR3 nucleotides: TGTGCCAGCAGCACCCGACTAGCCGGCACAGATACGCAGTATTTT. It is translated as CASSTRLAGTDTQYF.

The chain joins TRBV25-1 to TRBJ1-1; TRBD1 agrees at 7 bases. With V trimmed by 6 bases and J by 6 bases, 13 bases remained unmatched. Germline values: CDR1 MGHDK, CDR2 SYGVNS. The CDR3 runs 15 residues. The CDR3 nucleotides are TGTGCCAGCAGGGGGACAGCGAATTTAAAAGCTGAAGCTTTCTTT. As protein: CASRGTANLKAEAFF. The whole variable domain, filled in from reference TRBV25-1 and TRBJ1-1, reads EADIYQTPRYLVIGTGKKITLECSQTMGHDKMYWYQQDPGMELHLIHYSYGVNSTEKGDLSSESTVSRIRTEHFPLTLESARPSHTSQYLCASRGTANLKAEAFFGQGTRLTVV.

The V and J genes are TRBV5-3 and TRBJ2-7, with 7 bases matching TRBD2. TRBV5-3 is recorded as an ORF, its role being uncertain. V gave up 0 bases and J gave up 0 bases; unmatched junction bases: 9. The CDR3 has 17 residues. CDR3 residues: CARSLESTAGYSYEQYF. DNA for the CDR3: TGTGCCAGAAGCTTGGAGAGTACAGCGGGATACTCCTACGAGCAGTACTTC.

This chain uses TRBV4-3 with TRBJ2-7, with D perhaps matching TRBD1 or TRBD2 (6 bases each). CDR3 length: 18 residues. V was pared by 0 bases and J by 0 bases, with 18 bases between. Germline V lookup: CDR1 LGHNA, CDR2 YSLEER. The CDR3, as DNA: TGCGCCAGCAGCCAAGATTTGTCCGGGGGCTTACCCTCCTACGAGCAGTACTTC. Protein: CASSQDLSGGLPSYEQYF.

V is TRBV19 and J is TRBJ2-1; 14 positions match TRBD2. The germline V gene encodes CDR1 LNHDA and CDR2 SQIVND (reference sequence). The CDR3 has 15 amino acids. Trimming cost V 4 bases and J 8 bases; bases outside gene matches: 4. The CDR3 DNA reads TGTGCCAGTAGTAGAGGGACTAGCGGGAGCGATGAGCAGTTCTTC. Its protein product is CASSRGTSGSDEQFF.

Comment on this clone: The same CDR3 also results from other DNA sequences found in this sample. The chain is built from TRBV5-1 and TRBJ2-3; the match to TRBD2 covers 12 bases. This CDR3 region has 17 residues. Germline V lookup: CDR1 SGHRS, CDR2 YFSETQ. With 0 bases clipped from V and 0 bases from J, the junction kept 2 bases outside the gene matches. The CDR3 sequence is CASSLGLAGASTDTQYF. Written as DNA, the CDR3 is TGCGCCAGCAGCTTGGGACTAGCGGGGGCCAGCACAGATACGCAGTATTTT.

V gene TRBV6-5 combines with J gene TRBJ2-1; D might be TRBD2 (5 bases). This CDR3 spans 15 amino acids. V shed 4 bases and J shed 4 bases, with 14 bases lying between them. Germline CDR1 and CDR2: MNHEY and SVGAGI. CDR3 protein: CASSLEGTNYNEQFF. The CDR3 DNA is TGTGCCAGCAGTTTAGAGGGAACTAATTACAATGAGCAGTTCTTC.

The CDR3 spells CASSYQGSKNYGYTF. Here the CDR3 DNA reads TGTGCCAGCAGTTATCAGGGGTCAAAAAACTATGGCTACACCTTC. The chain combines TRBV6-5 with TRBJ1-2; possibly TRBD1 for D (6 bases). CDR1 MNHEY and CDR2 SVGAGI come from the germline V gene. This CDR3 is 15 amino acids long. Between the trimmed V and J ends, which lost 3 bases and 2 bases, there was a span of 13 bases.